This TCR beta chain was retrieved from a study of T cells in Graves' hyperthyroidism and ophthalmopathy. About the research overall: Before any treatment, at initial diagnosis, peripheral blood was collected.

Many counts were recorded for this clonotype. The CDR3 loop spans 13 amino acids. Germline V CDR1 and CDR2: DFQATT, SNEGSKA (reference sequence). Trimming removed 5 bases from V and 0 bases from J; junction bases left unmatched: 4. The investigators amplified TCR beta CDR3 regions from RNA transcripts. The HTBI primer set served for first-round RT-PCR of the TCR CDR3. MiXCR, applied by TCRdb to the multiplex PCR reads, yields one record per CDR3 protein. The data show 300,000 to 400,000 distinct CDR3 sequences, over 20% seen once. These patients, aged 18 to 65, had recently diagnosed hyperthyroidism lasting under 2 months.

This receptor was identified in a woman in her 50s with Graves' hyperthyroidism. The rearrangement joins TRBV20-1 to TRBJ2-7; 7 nucleotides match TRBD2. The specimen sequenced was blood. In DNA form, the CDR3 reads TGCAGTGCTGGGGGGGGGAGCTCCTACGAGCAGTACTTC. Residues: CSAGGGSSYEQYF.